The 8 T cell receptor beta chains presented below share a single source sample, sequenced in a study of cytomegalovirus exposure and HLA in healthy donors. A multiplex PCR was run with 60 Vbeta primers and 13 Jbeta primers. Sequencing used immunoSEQ multiplex PCR; TCRdb keeps in-frame clones, though not all of them. The sample yields about 170,000 clones, approximately 80% seen once. What was sequenced was PBMCs. These receptors were collected from a boy aged 2 to 9 in good health and CMV-seronegative.

J is TRBJ2-1 and V is TRBV28; D not resolved. This CDR3 has 11 residues. Germline assignment: CDR1 MDHEN and CDR2 SYDVKM. The V and J ends lost 4 bases and 7 bases respectively, with 5 bases between them. This chain's CDR3 is CASSSLNEQFF. CDR3 bases: TGTGCCAGCAGTTCACTTAATGAGCAGTTCTTC.

The rearrangement uses TRBV29-1 and TRBJ1-2; possible D gene TRBD1, 6 bases. The germline gives CDR1 SQVTM, CDR2 ANQGSEA. Trimming took 6 bases from V and 6 from J, leaving 17 bases between them. The CDR3 has 13 residues. CDR3 coding DNA: TGCAGCGTCGTCGGGGGGACACACCATGGCTACACCTTC. It codes for CSVVGGTHHGYTF.

The V and J genes are TRBV7-9 and TRBJ1-2; 7 bases are a match to TRBD1. The length of the CDR3 is 11 residues. Germline V gives CDR1 SEHNR, CDR2 FQNEAQ (reference sequence). Trimming took 8 bases from V and 4 from J; bases not matched to a gene: 1. CDR3 bases: TGTGCCAGCGGGACAGTCTATGGCTACACCTTC. This encodes CASGTVYGYTF.

This chain links TRBV4-1 with TRBJ2-7; tentative D call: TRBD1 (5 bases). This CDR3 region has 15 residues. From germline, CDR1 is MGHRA and CDR2 YSYEKL. V lost 1 base and J lost 6, with 16 bases in between. The CDR3 loop is CASSQGQGGYSEQYF. The CDR3 nucleotides read TGCGCCAGCAGCCAAGGCCAGGGCGGCTACTCCGAGCAGTACTTC.

This chain connects TRBV14 to TRBJ2-3; no definite D call. Trimming removed 1 base from V and 5 bases from J, with 13 bases in between. This CDR3 is 15 amino acids long. Germline CDR1 is SGHDN and CDR2 is FVKESK. CDR3 DNA sequence: TGTGCCAGCAGCCAAGTCGACGACTGGGTAGATACGCAGTATTTT. It translates to CASSQVDDWVDTQYF.

The chain is built from TRBV28 and TRBJ1-2; D is undetermined. Germline-derived CDR1 and CDR2 are MDHEN and SYDVKM. The CDR3 consists of 13 residues. The V and J ends lost 2 bases and 2 bases respectively, with 6 bases between them. This chain's CDR3 is CASSLTENYGYTF. CDR3 sequence (DNA): TGTGCCAGCAGTTTAACTGAGAACTATGGCTACACCTTC.

This chain connects TRBV5-4 to TRBJ2-7; TRBD2 agrees at 8 bases. Trimming took 4 bases from V and 11 from J; bases not matched to a gene: 14. The germline CDR1 and CDR2 sequences are SGHNT and YYREEE (reference sequence). The CDR3 covers 14 residues. CDR3 nucleotide sequence: TGTGCCAGCAGCCCAGGGAGCGGGGGAGGATACAAGTACTTC. It yields the protein CASSPGSGGGYKYF.

The chain employs TRBV5-1 and TRBJ2-2, with D possibly matching TRBD2 (6 bases). CDR3 size: 13 residues. Germline V gene lookup returns CDR1 SGHRS and CDR2 YFSETQ. The germline V and J ends were trimmed by 7 bases and 5 bases, with 12 bases remaining between them. The CDR3 region has the DNA TGCGCCAGCCGGGACTTAACTACCGGGGAGCTGTTTTTT. Encoded protein: CASRDLTTGELFF.